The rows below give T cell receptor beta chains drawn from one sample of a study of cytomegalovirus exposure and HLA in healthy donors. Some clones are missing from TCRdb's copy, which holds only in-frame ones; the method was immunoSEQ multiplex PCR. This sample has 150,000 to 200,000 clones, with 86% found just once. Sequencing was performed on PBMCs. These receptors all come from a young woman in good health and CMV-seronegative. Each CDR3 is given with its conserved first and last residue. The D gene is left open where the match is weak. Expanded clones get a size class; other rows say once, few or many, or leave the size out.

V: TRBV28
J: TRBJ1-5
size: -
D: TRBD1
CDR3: CASSFRQGALDQPQHF
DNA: TGTGCCAGCAGTTTTAGACAGGGGGCCTTGGATCAGCCCCAGCATTTT

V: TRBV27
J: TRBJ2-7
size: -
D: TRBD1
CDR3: CASSLSTMDRGLYEQYF
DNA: TGTGCCAGCAGTTTATCGACGATGGACAGGGGGCTTTACGAGCAGTACTTC

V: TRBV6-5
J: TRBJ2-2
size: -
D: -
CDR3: CASSPGYRGTGELFF
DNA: TGTGCCAGCAGCCCAGGCTATCGGGGCACCGGGGAGCTGTTTTTT

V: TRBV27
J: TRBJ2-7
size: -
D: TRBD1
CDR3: CASSLTGGDYEQYF
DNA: TGTGCCAGCAGTCTGACAGGGGGGGACTACGAGCAGTACTTC

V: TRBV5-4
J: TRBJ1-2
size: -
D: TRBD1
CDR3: CASSTRTGHYGYTF
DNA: TGTGCCAGCAGCACCCGGACAGGACACTATGGCTACACCTTC

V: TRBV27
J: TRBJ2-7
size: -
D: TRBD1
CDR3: CASSPGTGSIYEQYF
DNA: TGTGCCAGCAGTCCTGGGACAGGATCGATCTACGAGCAGTACTTC

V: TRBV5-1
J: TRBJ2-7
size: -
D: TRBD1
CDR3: CASSLETGVDNEQYF
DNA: TGCGCCAGCAGCTTGGAGACAGGGGTCGACAACGAGCAGTACTTC

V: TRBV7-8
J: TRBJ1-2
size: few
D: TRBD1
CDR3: CASSPQTGYGYTF
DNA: TGTGCCAGCAGCCCACAGACAGGGTATGGCTACACCTTC

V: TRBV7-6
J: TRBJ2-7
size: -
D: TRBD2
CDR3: CASSPGTRRGEQYF
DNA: TGTGCCAGCAGCCCCGGGACTAGGCGCGGCGAGCAGTACTTC

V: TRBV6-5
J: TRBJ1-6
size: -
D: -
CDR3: CASSWGDGTYNSPLHF
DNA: TGTGCCAGCAGTTGGGGGGACGGAACCTATAATTCACCCCTCCACTTT

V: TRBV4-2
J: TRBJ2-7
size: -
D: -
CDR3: CASSQGGDSYEQYF
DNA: TGTGCCAGCAGCCAAGGAGGTGACTCCTACGAGCAGTACTTC

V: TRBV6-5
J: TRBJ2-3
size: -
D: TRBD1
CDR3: CASTGNRGKWDTQYF
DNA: TGTGCCAGCACGGGGAACAGGGGGAAATGGGATACGCAGTATTTT

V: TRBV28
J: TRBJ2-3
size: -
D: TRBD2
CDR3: CASSLLASGRGRGQYF
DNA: TGTGCCAGCAGTTTACTCGCTAGCGGGAGAGGCAGGGGGCAGTATTTT

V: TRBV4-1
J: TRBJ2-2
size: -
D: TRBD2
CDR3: CASSYRDYNTGELFF
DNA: TGCGCCAGCAGCTACCGGGACTATAACACCGGGGAGCTGTTTTTT

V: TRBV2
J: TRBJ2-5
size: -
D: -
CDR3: CASNTKTQGTAAGDTQYF
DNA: TGTGCCAGCAACACTAAAACACAGGGGACTGCGGCGGGGGACACCCAGTACTTC

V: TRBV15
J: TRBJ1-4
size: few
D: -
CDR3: CATSRLRGVGEKLFF
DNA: TGTGCCACCAGCAGACTTAGAGGGGTCGGCGAAAAACTGTTTTTT

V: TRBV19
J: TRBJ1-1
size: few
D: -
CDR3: CASTRNGVNTEAFF
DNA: TGTGCCAGTACAAGAAACGGGGTTAACACTGAAGCTTTCTTT

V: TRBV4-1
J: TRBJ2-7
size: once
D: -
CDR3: CASSQVRGSSYEQYF
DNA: TGCGCCAGCAGCCAAGTCCGGGGGAGCTCCTACGAGCAGTACTTC

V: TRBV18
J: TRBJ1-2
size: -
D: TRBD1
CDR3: CASSLGQGSYGYTF
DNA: TGTGCCAGCTCTCTGGGACAGGGATCCTATGGCTACACCTTC

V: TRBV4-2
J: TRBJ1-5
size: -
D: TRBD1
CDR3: CASSQAGGDQPQHF
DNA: TGTGCCAGCAGCCAAGCAGGGGGCGATCAGCCCCAGCATTTT

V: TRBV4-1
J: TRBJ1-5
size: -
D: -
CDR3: CASSQEARVSNQPQHF
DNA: TGCGCCAGCAGCCAAGAGGCCCGGGTAAGCAATCAGCCCCAGCATTTT

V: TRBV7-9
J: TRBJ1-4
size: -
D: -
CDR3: CASSAGVQSEKLFF
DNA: TGTGCCAGCAGCGCAGGGGTGCAGTCGGAAAAACTGTTTTTT

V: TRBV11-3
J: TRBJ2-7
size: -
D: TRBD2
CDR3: CASSPGLAGLYEQYF
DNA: TGTGCCAGCAGCCCGGGACTAGCGGGACTTTACGAGCAGTACTTC

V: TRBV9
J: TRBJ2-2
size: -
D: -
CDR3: CASSTRDAGMAGELFF
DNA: TGTGCCAGCAGCACCCGGGATGCAGGGATGGCCGGGGAGCTGTTTTTT

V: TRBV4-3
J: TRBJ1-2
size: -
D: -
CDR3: CASSLGVYGYTF
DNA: TGCGCCAGCAGCCTAGGAGTTTATGGCTACACCTTC

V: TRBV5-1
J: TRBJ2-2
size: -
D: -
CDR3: CASSLEANTGELFF
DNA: TGCGCCAGCAGCTTGGAGGCTAACACCGGGGAGCTGTTTTTT

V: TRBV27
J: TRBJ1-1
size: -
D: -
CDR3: CAVFGPNTEAFF
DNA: TGTGCCGTCTTCGGCCCGAACACTGAAGCTTTCTTT

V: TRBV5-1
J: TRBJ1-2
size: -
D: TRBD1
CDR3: CASSLAPGQGFYGYTF
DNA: TGCGCCAGCAGCTTGGCCCCGGGACAGGGTTTCTATGGCTACACCTTC

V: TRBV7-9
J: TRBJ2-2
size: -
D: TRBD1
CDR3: CASSYLDRAPGELFF
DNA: TGTGCCAGCAGCTATCTGGACAGGGCCCCCGGGGAGCTGTTTTTT

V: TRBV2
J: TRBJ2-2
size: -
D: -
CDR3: CASSDRAGGAGELFF
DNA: TGTGCCAGCAGTGACAGGGCAGGAGGGGCCGGGGAGCTGTTTTTT

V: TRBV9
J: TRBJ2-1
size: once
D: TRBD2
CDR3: CASSVVERGGPYNEQFF
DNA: TGTGCCAGCAGCGTAGTTGAGCGGGGGGGCCCGTACAATGAGCAGTTCTTC

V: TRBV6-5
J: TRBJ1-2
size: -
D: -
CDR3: CASSVRGRSNYGYTF
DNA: TGTGCCAGCAGTGTCCGCGGCAGATCCAACTATGGCTACACCTTC

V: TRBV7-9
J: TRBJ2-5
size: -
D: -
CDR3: CASRGAGVSYNETQYF
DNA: TGTGCCAGCAGAGGGGCAGGGGTATCGTATAATGAGACCCAGTACTTC

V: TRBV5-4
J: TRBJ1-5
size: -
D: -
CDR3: CASLRTKPQHF
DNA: TGTGCCAGCTTGAGGACCAAGCCCCAGCATTTT

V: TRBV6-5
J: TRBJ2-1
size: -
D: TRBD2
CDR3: CASRRTSGTYNEQFF
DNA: TGTGCCAGCAGGCGGACTAGCGGGACCTACAATGAGCAGTTCTTC

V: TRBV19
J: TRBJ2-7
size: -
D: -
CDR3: CASSTRDPGDEQYF
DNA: TGTGCCAGTAGTACCCGGGACCCCGGGGACGAGCAGTACTTC

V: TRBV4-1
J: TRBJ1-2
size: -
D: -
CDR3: CASSQGTGYGYTF
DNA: TGCGCCAGCAGCCAAGGTACGGGGTACGGCTACACCTTC

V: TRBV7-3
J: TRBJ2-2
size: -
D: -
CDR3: CASSLRDLNTGELFF
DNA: TGTGCCAGCAGCTTAAGGGACTTGAACACCGGGGAGCTGTTTTTT

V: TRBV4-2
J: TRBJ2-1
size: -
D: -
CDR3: CASSQDLGSSYNEQFF
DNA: TGTGCCAGCAGCCAAGATTTAGGAAGCTCCTACAATGAGCAGTTCTTC

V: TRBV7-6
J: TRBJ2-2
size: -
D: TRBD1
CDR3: CASSLAGQGVSTGELFF
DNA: TGTGCCAGCAGCTTAGCGGGACAGGGGGTCAGCACCGGGGAGCTGTTTTTT

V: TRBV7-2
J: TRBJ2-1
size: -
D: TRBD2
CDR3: CASSFGTNYNEQFF
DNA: TGTGCCAGCAGCTTCGGGACTAACTACAATGAGCAGTTCTTC

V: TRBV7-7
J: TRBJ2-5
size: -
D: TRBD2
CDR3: CASSQGLAGGGQETQYF
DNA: TGTGCTAGCAGCCAGGGACTAGCGGGGGGTGGACAAGAGACCCAGTACTTC

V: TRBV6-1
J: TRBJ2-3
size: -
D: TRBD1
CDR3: CASSLDRGRTDTQYF
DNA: TGTGCCAGCAGTTTAGACAGGGGGCGCACAGATACGCAGTATTTT

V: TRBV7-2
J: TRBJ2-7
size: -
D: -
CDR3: CASSLFAISYEQYF
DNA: TGTGCCAGCAGCTTGTTCGCGATCTCCTACGAGCAGTACTTC

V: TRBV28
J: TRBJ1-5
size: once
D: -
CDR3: CASSPLGAQHF
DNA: TGTGCCAGCAGTCCGCTAGGGGCCCAGCATTTT

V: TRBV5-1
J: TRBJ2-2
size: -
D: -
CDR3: CASSAWTKNTGELFF
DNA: TGCGCCAGCAGCGCATGGACCAAAAACACCGGGGAGCTGTTTTTT

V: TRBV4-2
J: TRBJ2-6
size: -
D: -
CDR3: CASSQAARDTNSGANVLTF
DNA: TGTGCCAGCAGCCAAGCAGCCCGGGACACCAACTCTGGGGCCAACGTCCTGACTTTC

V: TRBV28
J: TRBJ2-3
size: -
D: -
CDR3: CASSLGGGQTDTQYF
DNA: TGTGCCAGCAGTTTAGGGGGGGGGCAGACAGATACGCAGTATTTT

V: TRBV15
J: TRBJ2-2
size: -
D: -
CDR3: CATSSKTGPGGELFF
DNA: TGTGCCACCAGCAGCAAAACAGGGCCGGGTGGGGAGCTGTTTTTT

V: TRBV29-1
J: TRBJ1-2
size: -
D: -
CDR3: CSVESEEDYGYTF
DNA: TGCAGCGTTGAGTCGGAAGAAGACTATGGCTACACCTTC

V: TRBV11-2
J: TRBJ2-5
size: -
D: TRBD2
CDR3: CASSLLAGGLEETQYF
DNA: TGTGCCAGCAGCTTGCTAGCGGGGGGGCTAGAGGAGACCCAGTACTTC

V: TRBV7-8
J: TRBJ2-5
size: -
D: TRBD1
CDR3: CASSRGTGAVETQYF
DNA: TGTGCCAGCAGCCGAGGGACAGGGGCTGTGGAGACCCAGTACTTC

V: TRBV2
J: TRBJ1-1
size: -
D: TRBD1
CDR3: CASTPGTGGRDTEAFF
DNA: TGTGCCAGCACCCCCGGGACAGGGGGCCGGGACACTGAAGCTTTCTTT

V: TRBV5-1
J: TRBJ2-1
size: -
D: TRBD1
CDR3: CATTKGDRGYNEQFF
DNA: TGCGCCACCACGAAAGGGGACAGGGGCTACAATGAGCAGTTCTTC

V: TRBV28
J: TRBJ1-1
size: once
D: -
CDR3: CASSQTGFGAFF
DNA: TGTGCCAGCAGTCAAACAGGGTTCGGAGCTTTCTTT

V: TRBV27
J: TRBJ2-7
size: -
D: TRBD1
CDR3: CASSSPGQGLKEQYF
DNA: TGTGCCAGCAGTTCACCGGGACAGGGTTTAAAGGAGCAGTACTTC

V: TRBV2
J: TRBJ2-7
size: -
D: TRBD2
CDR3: CASSEEGLAGGQNPYYEQYF
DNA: TGTGCCAGCAGTGAAGAGGGACTAGCGGGGGGGCAGAATCCCTACTACGAGCAGTACTTC